The clone carrying this T cell receptor (beta chain) was picked up a small number of times. Its antigen is not known. The source of the sample is a study of T-cell reconstitution after alpha-beta-depleted transplantation in children. It was with unique molecular identifiers that the TCRbeta library was prepared. TCRdb reanalysed the PCR reads using MiXCR and keeps one entry per CDR3 protein. The data show about a million distinct CDR3 sequences, about 29% seen once. Per germline, CDR1 LGHNA and CDR2 YNFKEQ. V dropped 0 bases and J dropped 14; count of bases not matched to a gene: 6. CDR3 length: 13 amino acids. Study-level findings and limits: By about two months after transplant, alpha-beta T cells reportedly arose from several hundred graft clones that had expanded. T-cell counts and diversity at one year post-transplant came mainly from newly produced T cells.

The chain is built from TRBV4-2 and TRBJ2-3, with 9 bases lining up with TRBD2. Specimen: PBMCs, mostly from graft donor cells, collected 360 days after TCRalphabeta/CD19-depleted stem cell transplant. This sequence was found in a boy under three years old who had a stem cell transplant for SCID, so the T cells may come from the graft donor. CDR3 in DNA: TGTGCCAGCAGCCAAGATCTGCGGGGGGGCCGGTATTTT. Its translation is CASSQDLRGGRYF.